This TCR beta chain was sequenced in a study of blood T cell repertoires in COVID-19. The V gene end was trimmed by 6 bases and the J gene end by 0 bases; junction bases not matched to a gene: 2. Germline values: CDR1 SGHRS, CDR2 YFSETQ. The CDR3 spans 14 residues. TCRdb's copy holds only in-frame clones and misses some; the assay was immunoSEQ multiplex PCR. Of about 340,000 clones listed, about 90% are singletons. What was sequenced was peripheral blood. This receptor was taken from a woman in her 70s with COVID-19, enrolled during active disease. The V and J genes are TRBV5-1 and TRBJ1-1, with 10 nucleotides matching TRBD1. Here the CDR3 DNA reads TGCGCCAGCACGACAGGGGGCCTGAACACTGAAGCTTTCTTT. Its translation is CASTTGGLNTEAFF.